There are many counts of the clone carrying this T cell receptor (beta chain). Its cognate antigen is unknown. The entry originates in a study of T-cell memory formation after mild COVID-19. Study-level points and caveats: Mostly located in CM and EM were contracting CD4+ clones, with contracting CD8+ clones located in EMRA. Day 15 to 85 contractors were CD4/CD8 balanced; later expanders leaned CD4+.

Germline-derived CDR1 and CDR2 are MNHEY and SMNVEV (reference sequence). CDR3 length: 13 residues. Trimming shortened V by 2 bases and J by 6 bases, and 8 bases separated the two germline ends. TCRdb ran MiXCR on the 5' RACE reads and lists one entry per CDR3 protein. The sample consists of tens of thousands of distinct CDR3 sequences, about 15% of them appearing once. The genes are TRBV27 and TRBJ2-4; D unresolved. The clonotype originates from a man in his late teens or twenties who had mild COVID-19 (a few samples of this study predate the infection). Cell type and time point are not known. The material sequenced was PBMCs or a T cell subset sorted from them (not recorded which). The CDR3 loop is CASSLPGGNIQYF. In nucleotides, the CDR3 is TGTGCCAGCAGTTTACCAGGCGGAAACATTCAGTACTTC.